The rows below give T cell receptor beta chains drawn from one sample of a study of blood T cell repertoires in COVID-19. The repertoire was sequenced with immunoSEQ multiplex PCR; TCRdb's copy has only in-frame clones and lacks some. This sample has approximately 60,000 clones, with about 88% found just once. Sequenced material: peripheral blood. The origin of the receptors is a man in his 70s with active COVID-19. Both conserved end residues are part of each CDR3. A D gene is named only where the DNA matches it firmly. Size tells how often a clone was seen (once, few, many) or the class of an expanded clone, and some rows leave it out.

TRBV6-2/TRBV6-3	-	TRBD2	TRBJ2-7	TGTGCCAGCAGTTCGCCTAGCGGGAGTTACACCTACGAGCAGTACTTC	CASSSPSGSYTYEQYF
TRBV29-1	-	TRBD1	TRBJ1-5	TGCAGCGTTGTTACCAGGGGGGATCAGCCCCAGCATTTT	CSVVTRGDQPQHF
TRBV6-6	-	TRBD1	TRBJ1-1	TGTGCCAGCAGAGTCGGGACAGGAGTGGATGCTTTCTTT	CASRVGTGVDAFF
TRBV2	-	TRBD1	TRBJ1-3	TGTGCCAGCAGAGACAGGGGGCTTGGAAACACCATATATTTT	CASRDRGLGNTIYF
TRBV7-9	-	TRBD1	TRBJ1-5	TGTGCCAGCAGCAGCGACAGGGAAAGAAATCAGCCCCAGCATTTT	CASSSDRERNQPQHF
TRBV6-1	once	TRBD1	TRBJ1-1	TGTGCCAGCAGTGACCCCCGAGGACAGGGGGCGCGTTGGACTGAAGCTTTCTTT	CASSDPRGQGARWTEAFF
TRBV15	-	TRBD1	TRBJ2-7	TGTGCCACCAGCAGAGACGGACAGGGGGGCCTTGAGCAGTACTTC	CATSRDGQGGLEQYF
TRBV5-4	-	-	TRBJ2-3	TGTGCCAGCAGCTTGGGGGGAGGTGCAGATACGCAGTATTTT	CASSLGGGADTQYF
TRBV29-1	few	TRBD2	TRBJ2-7	TGCAGCGTTGAAGATCCGGGCGGGAGCTCCTACGAGCAGTACTTC	CSVEDPGGSSYEQYF
TRBV18	few	-	TRBJ2-7	TGTGCCAGCTCGTCAGGGGGCGGGGGCTCCTACGAGCAGTACTTC	CASSSGGGGSYEQYF
TRBV19	-	-	TRBJ1-6	TGTGCCAGTAGTACATCCCGGGAGGATTATAATTCACCCCTCCACTTT	CASSTSREDYNSPLHF
TRBV2	few	-	TRBJ2-7	TGTGCCAGCAGTCCCCTCTACGAGCAGTACTTC	CASSPLYEQYF
TRBV18	-	TRBD1	TRBJ2-6	TGTGCCAGCTCACAAATAGGACAGGGGACTGGGGCCAACGTCCTGACTTTC	CASSQIGQGTGANVLTF
TRBV18	-	TRBD2	TRBJ2-3	TGTGCCAGCTCACCACCAAGGACTAGCGGGGGTACGCAGTATTTT	CASSPPRTSGGTQYF
TRBV19	few	-	TRBJ1-1	TGTGCCAGTAGTATGGAGGGGGGGTCTGAAGCTTTCTTT	CASSMEGGSEAFF
TRBV12-3/TRBV12-4	-	TRBD1	TRBJ1-1	TGTGCCAGCAGGGGACAGGGTGGCACTGAAGCTTTCTTT	CASRGQGGTEAFF
TRBV18	-	-	TRBJ2-4	TGTGCCAGCTCAGGGGGGAGTGCCAAAAACATTCAGTACTTC	CASSGGSAKNIQYF
TRBV6-6	-	-	TRBJ2-6	TGTGCCAGCACTCGAGAACCTATACCTACTGGGGCCAACGTCCTGACTTTC	CASTREPIPTGANVLTF
TRBV11-2	-	TRBD2	TRBJ2-3	TGTGCCAGCAGCTTAAGGCCTATAGCGGGAGCCACAGATACGCAGTATTTT	CASSLRPIAGATDTQYF
TRBV5-1	-	TRBD1	TRBJ2-5	TGCGCCAGCAGCTTATCGACAGGGGGGGAAGAGACCCAGTACTTC	CASSLSTGGEETQYF
TRBV19	-	TRBD1	TRBJ1-6	TGTGCCAGTTTGGGACAGCCGAATTCACCCCTCCACTTT	CASLGQPNSPLHF
TRBV5-1	-	TRBD2	TRBJ2-3	TGCGCCAGCAGCCTAGGAGGCGGGAGGGCCTTAGATACGCAGTATTTT	CASSLGGGRALDTQYF
TRBV5-1	-	TRBD1	TRBJ1-4	TGCGCCAGCAGCCTGGGACAGGGGGACGAAAAACTGTTTTTT	CASSLGQGDEKLFF
TRBV6-6	-	TRBD1	TRBJ1-2	TGTGCCAGCAGTTTGGACAGGGGCTATGGCTACACCTTC	CASSLDRGYGYTF
TRBV9	-	-	TRBJ2-5	TGTGCCAGCAGCCCCGGACAGATACAAGAGACCCAGTACTTC	CASSPGQIQETQYF
TRBV3-1/TRBV3-2	-	-	TRBJ1-3	TGTGCCAGCAGTCCCCTGAGGCAGGGGCTTGGGAGCTCTGGAAACACTATATATTTT	CASSPLRQGLGSSGNTIYF
TRBV19	-	-	TRBJ1-2	TGTGCCAGTACAACAGGCGCCGCCTATGGCTACACCTTC	CASTTGAAYGYTF
TRBV4-2	-	-	TRBJ1-3	TGTGCCAGCAGCCAAGAGGTGTCGGGTTCTGGAAACACCATATATTTT	CASSQEVSGSGNTIYF
TRBV9	-	-	TRBJ2-5	TGTGCCAGCCAACCCGGGACTGAAGAGACCCAGTACTTC	CASQPGTEETQYF
TRBV4-3	-	-	TRBJ2-4	TGCGCCAGCAGCCCCAGAGTGGGGGCGGGCAGGGAAAACATTCAGTACTTC	CASSPRVGAGRENIQYF
TRBV30	once	TRBD1	TRBJ1-1	TGTGCCTGGGTCATCACAGGGGGCGCCTCTAACACTGAAGCTTTCTTT	CAWVITGGASNTEAFF
TRBV28	-	TRBD2	TRBJ2-7	TGTGCCAGCAGTTTACTAGCGGGTGAGCAGTACTTC	CASSLLAGEQYF
TRBV9	-	TRBD2	TRBJ2-7	TGTGCCAGCAGCATGGACGGGACTAGCGGCTCCTACGAGCAGTACTTC	CASSMDGTSGSYEQYF